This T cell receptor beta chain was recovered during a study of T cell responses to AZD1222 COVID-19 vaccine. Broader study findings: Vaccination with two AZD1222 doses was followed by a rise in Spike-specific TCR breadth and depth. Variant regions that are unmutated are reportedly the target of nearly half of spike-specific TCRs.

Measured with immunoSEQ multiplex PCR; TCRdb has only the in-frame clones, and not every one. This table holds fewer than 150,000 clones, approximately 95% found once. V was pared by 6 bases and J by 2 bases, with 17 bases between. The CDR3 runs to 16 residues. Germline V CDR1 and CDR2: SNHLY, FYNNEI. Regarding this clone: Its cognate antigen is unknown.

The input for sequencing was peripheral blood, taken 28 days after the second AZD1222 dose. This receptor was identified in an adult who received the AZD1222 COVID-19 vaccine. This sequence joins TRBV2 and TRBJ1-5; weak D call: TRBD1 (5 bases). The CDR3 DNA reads TGTGCCAGCAGCGCGGCAGGGTTGAGGGGCAATCAGCCCCAGCATTTT. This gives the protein CASSAAGLRGNQPQHF.